In this sample, the clone carrying this TCR beta chain turned up a few times. Its antigen is unknown. Blood collection times were about day -28 and days 30, 100, 180 posttransplant. This sample stems from a study of T cell clonotyping in hematopoietic cell transplantation. Study outcomes and limitations: Broader posttransplant TCR repertoire diversity was predicted by graft donor and pretransplant recipient Inverse Simpson Index values. Recipient TCR diversity dropped after transplant; expanded clonotypes rose from day 30 to 180.

Germline V CDR1 and CDR2: SGHAT, FQNNGV. Trimming took 2 bases from V and 7 from J; bases not matched to a gene: 8. There are 15 residues in the CDR3. TCRdb keeps only in-frame clones here, not all; method: immunoSEQ multiplex PCR. This table holds about 5,000 clones, 72% found once. The TCR was taken from a female patient in her 50s who had an allogeneic stem cell transplant, so the T cells may come from the graft donor. Some clones in this sample may be carry-over from other donors' samples. The chain links TRBV11-2 to TRBJ2-5, with 9 bases fitting TRBD1. The source was PBMCs, collected 100 days after allogeneic stem cell transplant. The CDR3 is CASSLWTGAGGTQYF. DNA of the CDR3: TGTGCCAGCAGCTTATGGACAGGGGCCGGAGGGACCCAGTACTTC.